The source of this TCR beta chain is a study of OX40 agonist ivuxolimab in advanced cancers. Profiled with immunoSEQ multiplex PCR; TCRdb holds only in-frame clones, not every one. The sample has 50,000 to 75,000 clones, approximately 92% seen once. If patients had autoimmune disease history or systemic immunosuppression, they were excluded. The TCR sequence derives from an adult with an advanced solid tumor such as melanoma, head and neck, liver or kidney cancer. The specimen was CD4+ or CD8+ T cells sorted from blood, collected in a trial of the OX40 agonist ivuxolimab.

DNA of the CDR3: TGTGCCAGCAGTCCCCCGGCCGGGGGTAGCCACGAGCAGTACTTC. Its translation is CASSPPAGGSHEQYF. The chain joins TRBV28 to TRBJ2-7; D may be TRBD2 (6 bases). CDR1 and CDR2 from the germline V gene are MDHEN and SYDVKM. The ends were cut back, 5 bases at V and 5 bases at J, with 19 bases in the middle. This CDR3 comprises 15 residues.